This T cell receptor (beta chain) is drawn from a study of shared clonotypes between healthy human individuals. Clones were read by immunoSEQ multiplex PCR, and TCRdb kept only the in-frame ones, dropping some. The table shows 2 million to 2.5 million clones, with 85% to 95% occurring only once. With respect to this clone: In the same sample, other DNA sequences code for this CDR3.

The CDR3 totals 14 residues. From germline, CDR1 is SGDLS and CDR2 YYNGEE. V lost 0 bases and J 2 bases, leaving 8 bases between the germline ends. The chain is built from TRBV9 and TRBJ1-2, with D possibly matching TRBD1 (5 bases). Sequenced input: naive CD4+ T cells from PBMCs. This sample's subset: CD45RA+ positively selected. This receptor was taken from a man aged 18 to 35 in good health. Some clones in this sample may be carry-over from other donors' samples. CDR3 in amino acids: CASSVEGANYGYTF. The CDR3 nucleotides read TGTGCCAGCAGCGTAGAAGGGGCGAACTATGGCTACACCTTC.